These T cell receptor beta chains were read from a single sample in a study of cytomegalovirus exposure and HLA in healthy donors. TCRdb's copy holds only in-frame clones and misses some; the assay was immunoSEQ multiplex PCR. This repertoire shows roughly 84,000 clones, 70% to 80% found once; its top ten account for about an eighth. The material sequenced was PBMCs. The receptors were gathered from a human donor in good health. Each CDR3 is given with its conserved first and last residue. A D gene is named only where the DNA matches it firmly. Clone size appears in some rows only: once, few, many, or a class for an expanded clone.

J gene: TRBJ2-1
clone size: .
V gene: TRBV7-2
D gene: TRBD2
CDR3 protein: CASSLSGGGSYNEQFF
CDR3 DNA: TGTGCCAGCAGTTTAAGCGGGGGTGGCTCCTACAATGAGCAGTTCTTC

J gene: TRBJ1-4
clone size: .
V gene: TRBV5-1
D gene: .
CDR3 protein: CASSSSRERGNEKLFF
CDR3 DNA: TGCGCCAGCAGCTCCTCTCGGGAGAGAGGGAATGAAAAACTGTTTTTT

J gene: TRBJ1-2
clone size: .
V gene: TRBV29-1
D gene: TRBD1
CDR3 protein: CSVEGTGSNYRGYTF
CDR3 DNA: TGCAGCGTTGAAGGGACAGGGAGTAACTATCGGGGCTACACCTTC

J gene: TRBJ2-2
clone size: .
V gene: TRBV7-9
D gene: TRBD1
CDR3 protein: CASSPAGTGGYTGELFF
CDR3 DNA: TGTGCCAGCAGCCCCGCCGGGACAGGGGGCTATACCGGGGAGCTGTTTTTT

J gene: TRBJ2-6
clone size: few
V gene: TRBV6-5
D gene: .
CDR3 protein: CASSYSTSGANVLTF
CDR3 DNA: TGTGCCAGCAGTTACTCAACTTCTGGGGCCAACGTCCTGACTTTC

J gene: TRBJ1-2
clone size: .
V gene: TRBV6-8
D gene: .
CDR3 protein: CASPGGQEGYGYTF
CDR3 DNA: TGTGCCAGCCCGGGGGGGCAAGAGGGCTATGGCTACACCTTC

J gene: TRBJ2-2
clone size: few
V gene: TRBV5-4
D gene: TRBD2
CDR3 protein: CASSQSGGDTGELFF
CDR3 DNA: TGTGCCAGCAGCCAGAGCGGGGGGGACACCGGGGAGCTGTTTTTT

J gene: TRBJ2-1
clone size: .
V gene: TRBV10-3
D gene: .
CDR3 protein: CAISDYRSSYNEQFF
CDR3 DNA: TGTGCCATCAGTGATTATCGGAGCTCCTACAATGAGCAGTTCTTC

J gene: TRBJ1-1
clone size: .
V gene: TRBV12-5
D gene: TRBD1
CDR3 protein: CASGPFLQGGGTEAFF
CDR3 DNA: TGTGCTAGTGGTCCATTCTTACAGGGGGGAGGCACTGAAGCTTTCTTT

J gene: TRBJ2-4
clone size: .
V gene: TRBV2
D gene: .
CDR3 protein: CASSVAAAGIIQYF
CDR3 DNA: TGTGCCAGCAGTGTTGCGGCCGCGGGTATCATTCAGTACTTC

J gene: TRBJ1-5
clone size: .
V gene: TRBV27
D gene: .
CDR3 protein: CASSLQGSNQPQNF
CDR3 DNA: TGTGCCAGCAGCCTACAGGGATCCAATCAGCCCCAGAATTTT

J gene: TRBJ1-1
clone size: few
V gene: TRBV2
D gene: .
CDR3 protein: CASKSTGRATEAFF
CDR3 DNA: TGTGCCAGCAAATCGACAGGAAGAGCCACTGAAGCTTTCTTT

J gene: TRBJ2-1
clone size: once
V gene: TRBV5-1
D gene: .
CDR3 protein: CASSVQGYNEQFF
CDR3 DNA: TGCGCCAGCAGCGTACAGGGCTACAATGAGCAGTTCTTC

J gene: TRBJ2-5
clone size: .
V gene: TRBV6-6
D gene: TRBD2
CDR3 protein: CASRGLAGSSAETQYF
CDR3 DNA: TGTGCCAGCAGGGGACTAGCGGGTTCCTCAGCGGAGACCCAGTACTTC

J gene: TRBJ2-2
clone size: once
V gene: TRBV4-2
D gene: .
CDR3 protein: CASSQGDINTGELFF
CDR3 DNA: TGTGCCAGCAGCCAGGGGGACATCAACACCGGGGAGCTGTTTTTT

J gene: TRBJ1-6
clone size: .
V gene: TRBV30
D gene: .
CDR3 protein: CARGRGPRSPLHF
CDR3 DNA: TGTGCCCGGGGGAGGGGCCCCCGATCACCCCTCCACTTT

J gene: TRBJ1-3
clone size: .
V gene: TRBV6-5
D gene: TRBD1
CDR3 protein: CASSYSGTAGNTIYF
CDR3 DNA: TGTGCCAGCAGTTACTCCGGGACAGCTGGAAACACCATATATTTT

J gene: TRBJ2-2
clone size: .
V gene: TRBV19
D gene: .
CDR3 protein: CASKRTANTGELFF
CDR3 DNA: TGTGCCAGTAAGAGGACAGCGAACACCGGGGAGCTGTTTTTT

J gene: TRBJ1-6
clone size: .
V gene: TRBV6-4
D gene: .
CDR3 protein: CASSHPRQLRNSPLHF
CDR3 DNA: TGTGCCAGCAGTCACCCACGACAGTTACGTAATTCACCCCTCCACTTT

J gene: TRBJ2-1
clone size: few
V gene: TRBV19
D gene: TRBD2
CDR3 protein: CASSTAGTSGGVLRSEQFF
CDR3 DNA: TGTGCCAGTAGTACGGCCGGGACTAGCGGGGGGGTATTAAGGAGTGAGCAGTTCTTC

J gene: TRBJ2-5
clone size: .
V gene: TRBV6-4
D gene: .
CDR3 protein: CASSDSPTGTQQETQYF
CDR3 DNA: TGTGCCAGCAGTGACTCCCCGACCGGGACTCAGCAAGAGACCCAGTACTTC

J gene: TRBJ2-1
clone size: .
V gene: TRBV11-3
D gene: .
CDR3 protein: CASSPTGSYNEQFF
CDR3 DNA: TGTGCCAGCAGCCCCACAGGCTCCTACAATGAGCAGTTCTTC

J gene: TRBJ2-7
clone size: .
V gene: TRBV6-1
D gene: .
CDR3 protein: CASSEEGKVPPNSPYEQYF
CDR3 DNA: TGTGCCAGCAGTGAAGAGGGGAAGGTTCCGCCTAATTCCCCCTACGAGCAGTACTTC

J gene: TRBJ2-5
clone size: .
V gene: TRBV2
D gene: TRBD2
CDR3 protein: CASRHGAGGKETQYF
CDR3 DNA: TGTGCCAGCAGGCACGGAGCGGGGGGAAAAGAGACCCAGTACTTC

J gene: TRBJ1-5
clone size: .
V gene: TRBV27
D gene: .
CDR3 protein: CASSLSSSNQPQHF
CDR3 DNA: TGTGCCAGCAGTTTATCATCCTCCAATCAGCCCCAGCATTTT

J gene: TRBJ1-6
clone size: .
V gene: TRBV18
D gene: TRBD1
CDR3 protein: CASSRDSYNSPLHF
CDR3 DNA: TGTGCCAGCTCACGGGACAGCTATAATTCACCCCTCCACTTT

J gene: TRBJ1-1
clone size: .
V gene: TRBV6-4
D gene: TRBD1
CDR3 protein: CASTDWGMTGGPMNTEAFF
CDR3 DNA: TGTGCCAGCACCGACTGGGGGATGACAGGGGGACCTATGAACACTGAAGCTTTCTTT

J gene: TRBJ2-3
clone size: .
V gene: TRBV5-5
D gene: .
CDR3 protein: CASSLQGQTTDTQYF
CDR3 DNA: TGTGCCAGCAGCTTGCAAGGACAGACTACAGATACGCAGTATTTT

J gene: TRBJ2-7
clone size: .
V gene: TRBV6-5
D gene: .
CDR3 protein: CASSYADSSSYEQYF
CDR3 DNA: TGTGCCAGCAGTTACGCGGACAGCAGCTCCTACGAGCAGTACTTC

J gene: TRBJ2-2
clone size: once
V gene: TRBV19
D gene: TRBD1
CDR3 protein: CASSIGQAHTGELFF
CDR3 DNA: TGTGCCAGTAGTATTGGACAGGCTCACACCGGGGAGCTGTTTTTT

J gene: TRBJ1-6
clone size: .
V gene: TRBV5-6
D gene: .
CDR3 protein: CASSLGAVNSPLHF
CDR3 DNA: TGTGCCAGCAGCTTGGGGGCAGTTAATTCACCCCTCCACTTT

J gene: TRBJ1-1
clone size: .
V gene: TRBV11-2
D gene: .
CDR3 protein: CASSLEVGEVRGRGAFF
CDR3 DNA: TGTGCCAGCAGCTTAGAGGTCGGGGAGGTAAGGGGTCGGGGAGCTTTCTTT

J gene: TRBJ2-5
clone size: .
V gene: TRBV20-1
D gene: .
CDR3 protein: CSARDGWAQYF
CDR3 DNA: TGCAGTGCTCGGGATGGGTGGGCCCAGTACTTC

J gene: TRBJ2-1
clone size: .
V gene: TRBV5-6
D gene: .
CDR3 protein: CASSLGSSDFF
CDR3 DNA: TGTGCCAGCAGCTTGGGGTCTAGCGACTTCTTC

J gene: TRBJ2-7
clone size: .
V gene: TRBV9
D gene: TRBD1
CDR3 protein: CASSVGQGAYEQYF
CDR3 DNA: TGTGCCAGCAGCGTAGGACAGGGGGCCTACGAGCAGTACTTC

J gene: TRBJ1-3
clone size: few
V gene: TRBV5-1
D gene: TRBD1
CDR3 protein: CASSSYNSRDRGPGNTIYF
CDR3 DNA: TGCGCCAGCAGCTCCTATAACTCCCGGGACAGGGGTCCTGGAAACACCATATATTTT

J gene: TRBJ2-1
clone size: .
V gene: TRBV5-1
D gene: TRBD2
CDR3 protein: CASSLAHGLARVDEQFF
CDR3 DNA: TGCGCCAGCAGCTTGGCCCACGGACTAGCTCGGGTCGATGAGCAGTTCTTC

J gene: TRBJ2-7
clone size: .
V gene: TRBV7-2
D gene: TRBD1
CDR3 protein: CASSPGQGREQYF
CDR3 DNA: TGTGCCAGCAGCCCGGGACAGGGCCGCGAGCAGTACTTC

J gene: TRBJ1-5
clone size: .
V gene: TRBV6-1
D gene: .
CDR3 protein: CASSEGGANQPQHF
CDR3 DNA: TGTGCCAGCAGTGAGGGAGGGGCAAATCAGCCCCAGCATTTT

J gene: TRBJ2-5
clone size: many
V gene: TRBV7-8
D gene: TRBD2
CDR3 protein: CASSFLAGGGETQYF
CDR3 DNA: TGTGCCAGCAGCTTCCTAGCGGGGGGAGGGGAGACCCAGTACTTC

J gene: TRBJ1-1
clone size: once
V gene: TRBV27
D gene: .
CDR3 protein: CASSFVGRRTEAFF
CDR3 DNA: TGTGCCAGCAGTTTCGTGGGGCGTCGCACTGAAGCTTTCTTT

J gene: TRBJ1-1
clone size: .
V gene: TRBV9
D gene: .
CDR3 protein: CASSVVPGSGTEAFF
CDR3 DNA: TGTGCCAGCAGCGTAGTTCCCGGTTCTGGCACTGAAGCTTTCTTT

J gene: TRBJ1-6
clone size: .
V gene: TRBV19
D gene: TRBD1
CDR3 protein: CASSIGGTGPNSPLHF
CDR3 DNA: TGTGCCAGTAGTATAGGGGGGACAGGGCCGAATTCACCCCTCCACTTT

J gene: TRBJ2-5
clone size: .
V gene: TRBV7-5
D gene: .
CDR3 protein: CARSCADRGTETQYF
CDR3 DNA: TGTGCCAGAAGCTGCGCCGACAGGGGCACCGAGACCCAGTACTTC

J gene: TRBJ2-1
clone size: .
V gene: TRBV27
D gene: .
CDR3 protein: CASSTGPNEQFF
CDR3 DNA: TGTGCCAGCAGTACCGGTCCGAATGAGCAGTTCTTC

J gene: TRBJ2-3
clone size: once
V gene: TRBV27
D gene: TRBD2
CDR3 protein: CASSLWVGGGVGDTQYF
CDR3 DNA: TGTGCCAGCAGTTTATGGGTGGGCGGGGGGGTCGGAGATACGCAGTATTTT

J gene: TRBJ2-2
clone size: once
V gene: TRBV5-1
D gene: TRBD1
CDR3 protein: CASSWGTANTGELFF
CDR3 DNA: TGCGCCAGCAGCTGGGGGACAGCGAACACCGGGGAGCTGTTTTTT

J gene: TRBJ1-6
clone size: once
V gene: TRBV5-8
D gene: TRBD1
CDR3 protein: CASSSTSGGYGSPLNF
CDR3 DNA: TGTGCCAGCAGCTCGACCTCAGGGGGCTACGGTTCACCCCTCAACTTT

J gene: TRBJ1-1
clone size: .
V gene: TRBV15
D gene: .
CDR3 protein: CATSRDRGNTEAFF
CDR3 DNA: TGTGCCACCAGCAGGGACAGAGGGAACACTGAAGCTTTCTTT

J gene: TRBJ1-6
clone size: .
V gene: TRBV4-1
D gene: .
CDR3 protein: CASSQDRGGTGYNSPLHF
CDR3 DNA: TGCGCCAGCAGCCAAGATCGGGGGGGAACAGGGTATAATTCACCCCTCCACTTT

J gene: TRBJ1-1
clone size: .
V gene: TRBV21-1
D gene: .
CDR3 protein: CASSKVAENTEAFF
CDR3 DNA: TGTGCCAGCAGCAAAGTGGCAGAAAACACTGAAGCTTTCTTT

J gene: TRBJ2-1
clone size: .
V gene: TRBV9
D gene: TRBD2
CDR3 protein: CASSVGAGGRNEQFF
CDR3 DNA: TGTGCCAGCAGCGTAGGTGCGGGGGGGCGCAATGAGCAGTTCTTC

J gene: TRBJ1-4
clone size: .
V gene: TRBV5-5
D gene: .
CDR3 protein: CASSLGQIATNEKLFF
CDR3 DNA: TGTGCCAGCAGCTTGGGACAGATAGCAACTAATGAAAAACTGTTTTTT

J gene: TRBJ2-1
clone size: .
V gene: TRBV5-4
D gene: TRBD2
CDR3 protein: CASSLGFGTSGHNEQFF
CDR3 DNA: TGTGCCAGCAGCTTGGGATTCGGGACTAGTGGCCACAATGAGCAGTTCTTC

J gene: TRBJ1-1
clone size: once
V gene: TRBV5-1
D gene: TRBD1
CDR3 protein: CASSFADRGQTEAFF
CDR3 DNA: TGCGCCAGCAGCTTCGCGGACAGGGGGCAAACTGAAGCTTTCTTT